This is a list of T cell receptor beta chains from one sample in a study of identical twins. Each CDR3 protein is one row after TCRdb ran MiXCR on the 5' RACE reads. The sample includes 700,000 or so distinct CDR3 sequences, around 8.6% of them seen just once. This sample was shared with a second study, whose subject was yellow fever vaccine responses in identical twins.

Sequencing was performed on PBMCs. Receptor source: a young woman in good health. Each CDR3 is given with its conserved first and last residue. A D gene is named only where the DNA matches it firmly. Not all rows give a size; the values are once, few, many and, for expanded clones, a class.

clone_size	d_call	v_call	j_call	cdr3_aa	cdr3_nt
few	.	TRBV29-1	TRBJ2-7	CSTQRGYEQYF	TGCAGCACACAAAGGGGTTACGAGCAGTACTTC
few	.	TRBV5-4	TRBJ2-1	CASSPIANYNEQFF	TGTGCCAGCAGCCCTATAGCGAACTACAATGAGCAGTTCTTC
.	.	TRBV10-3	TRBJ2-3	CAIQGTSTDTQYF	TGTGCCATCCAGGGAACTAGCACAGATACGCAGTATTTT
few	.	TRBV3-1	TRBJ2-4	CASSQDALVENIQYF	TGTGCCAGCAGCCAAGATGCGTTAGTGGAAAACATTCAGTACTTC
few	TRBD2	TRBV5-1	TRBJ2-7	CASSVALAGGKFSYEQYF	TGCGCCAGCAGCGTAGCCTTAGCGGGAGGCAAATTCTCCTACGAGCAGTACTTC
.	.	TRBV7-8	TRBJ2-4	CASSRDLKNIQYF	TGTGCCAGCAGCCGGGACCTAAAAAACATTCAGTACTTC
few	.	TRBV20-1	TRBJ2-2	CSASSGAGELFF	TGCAGTGCTAGTTCCGGGGCCGGGGAGCTGTTTTTT
.	TRBD1	TRBV2	TRBJ1-1	CASMTGGWAEAFF	TGTGCCAGCATGACAGGGGGCTGGGCTGAAGCTTTCTTT
.	.	TRBV6-1	TRBJ1-1	CASGLGHSLENTEAFF	TGTGCCAGTGGACTCGGACACTCGCTCGAGAACACTGAAGCTTTCTTT
many	.	TRBV7-2	TRBJ1-1	CASSLLGIRPFF	TGTGCCAGCAGCTTACTTGGGATTAGGCCTTTCTTT
.	TRBD2	TRBV6-5	TRBJ2-5	CASSYSGTTFQETQYF	TGTGCCAGCAGTTACTCCGGGACTACTTTCCAAGAGACCCAGTACTTC
few	TRBD1	TRBV6-5	TRBJ2-7	CASSYSGTGLNEQYF	TGTGCCAGCAGTTATTCCGGGACAGGGCTGAACGAGCAGTACTTC
many	.	TRBV27	TRBJ2-3	CASSLVRTLTDTQYF	TGTGCCAGCAGTTTGGTACGGACCCTCACAGATACGCAGTATTTT
few	.	TRBV28	TRBJ1-1	CASNIRVRNTEAFF	TGTGCCAGTAATATACGGGTTAGGAACACTGAAGCTTTCTTT
few	TRBD1	TRBV20-1	TRBJ2-7	CSARDLTPSQGAVLPTYEQYF	TGCAGTGCTAGAGATCTAACCCCCAGTCAGGGGGCCGTCCTCCCAACCTACGAGCAGTACTTC
.	.	TRBV29-1	TRBJ2-6	CSAEVGANVLTF	TGCAGCGCAGAAGTAGGGGCCAACGTCCTGACTTTC
few	.	TRBV6-2/TRBV6-3	TRBJ1-2	CASSFDGSSFYGYTF	TGTGCCAGCAGTTTTGACGGCTCTTCCTTCTATGGCTACACCTTC
few	.	TRBV4-1	TRBJ2-1	CASSQADSYEQFF	TGCGCCAGCAGCCAAGCGGACAGCTATGAGCAGTTCTTC
many	TRBD1	TRBV5-1	TRBJ2-3	CASSRSFRRQGARASTDTQYF	TGCGCCAGCAGCAGATCATTCAGGCGACAGGGGGCTCGGGCAAGCACAGATACGCAGTATTTT
.	.	TRBV7-9	TRBJ2-3	CASSLSDGVLTDTQYF	TGTGCCAGCAGCTTGTCCGACGGCGTCCTCACAGATACGCAGTATTTT
few	TRBD2	TRBV4-3	TRBJ2-3	CASSQDLMLASGKTDTQYF	TGCGCCAGCAGCCAAGATCTTATGTTGGCTAGCGGGAAGACAGATACGCAGTATTTT
.	TRBD2	TRBV27	TRBJ2-7	CASSFGTSGTQQYF	TGTGCCAGCAGTTTTGGGACTAGCGGGACTCAGCAGTACTTC
.	.	TRBV4-3	TRBJ2-1	CASSQERDLLDEQFF	TGCGCCAGCAGCCAAGAGCGGGACCTATTAGATGAGCAGTTCTTC
.	.	TRBV6-1	TRBJ2-5	CASIPRGQETQYF	TGTGCCAGCATTCCCCGGGGCCAAGAGACCCAGTACTTC
.	.	TRBV19	TRBJ1-1	CASSIYKMNTEAFF	TGTGCCAGTAGTATTTACAAGATGAACACTGAAGCTTTCTTT
.	.	TRBV2	TRBJ2-7	CASSGDADSSTYEQYF	TGTGCCAGCAGTGGGGACGCGGACAGTTCTACCTACGAGCAGTACTTC
.	.	TRBV7-8	TRBJ2-3	CASSLNQPGPDTQYF	TGTGCCAGCAGCTTGAATCAGCCCGGCCCAGATACGCAGTATTTT
.	.	TRBV20-1	TRBJ2-1	CSAVVTTGYNEQFF	TGCAGTGCTGTTGTTACGACAGGTTACAATGAGCAGTTCTTC
.	.	TRBV7-9	TRBJ1-1	CASSLGGINTEAFF	TGTGCCAGCAGCTTGGGCGGAATAAACACTGAAGCTTTCTTT
many	TRBD1	TRBV5-1	TRBJ2-7	CASSAHRTGTGTYEQYF	TGCGCCAGCAGCGCACACCGCACCGGGACAGGGACCTACGAGCAGTACTTC
.	TRBD1	TRBV29-1	TRBJ2-7	CSAAGTVSSYEQYF	TGCAGCGCCGCCGGGACAGTGAGCTCCTACGAGCAGTACTTC
many	.	TRBV6-1	TRBJ2-3	CATIPGLTHTDTQYF	TGTGCCACCATTCCTGGATTGACCCACACAGATACGCAGTATTTT
few	TRBD1	TRBV6-1	TRBJ2-1	CASRTGKIYNEQFF	TGTGCCAGCCGGACAGGAAAAATCTACAATGAGCAGTTCTTC
few	.	TRBV7-9	TRBJ1-1	CASSLAGGLRTEAFF	TGTGCCAGCAGCTTAGCAGGGGGGCTACGGACTGAAGCTTTCTTT
.	TRBD2	TRBV4-2	TRBJ2-1	CASSQTPGLAGGEQFF	TGTGCCAGCAGCCAGACACCGGGACTAGCGGGGGGGGAGCAGTTCTTC
few	.	TRBV10-3	TRBJ2-2	CAIGENTGELFF	TGTGCCATCGGGGAGAACACCGGGGAGCTGTTTTTT
.	TRBD2	TRBV20-1	TRBJ2-3	CSAEAGTSGTDTQYF	TGCAGTGCTGAAGCCGGGACTAGCGGCACAGATACGCAGTATTTT
many	.	TRBV20-1	TRBJ1-2	CSAGQMILGYTF	TGCAGTGCCGGTCAGATGATCCTTGGCTACACCTTC
few	TRBD2	TRBV10-3	TRBJ2-7	CAISGTSGRGAYEQYF	TGTGCCATCAGTGGGACTAGCGGGAGGGGGGCCTACGAGCAGTACTTC
few	TRBD1	TRBV12-3/TRBV12-4	TRBJ2-1	CASSTPGQGVNEQFF	TGTGCCAGCAGCACCCCGGGACAGGGAGTGAATGAGCAGTTCTTC
many	.	TRBV4-3	TRBJ2-3	CASSQDVADTQYF	TGCGCCAGCAGCCAAGACGTCGCGGATACGCAGTATTTT
few	TRBD2	TRBV3-1	TRBJ2-2	CASSQVRLANTGELFF	TGTGCCAGCAGCCAAGTTCGACTAGCAAACACCGGGGAGCTGTTTTTT
.	.	TRBV15	TRBJ2-3	CATSRARGGTMRATDTQYF	TGTGCCACCAGCAGAGCTCGGGGCGGGACAATGAGGGCCACAGATACGCAGTATTTT
.	TRBD2	TRBV5-6	TRBJ2-2	CASSSTSRNPGELFF	TGTGCCAGCAGCTCGACTAGCAGGAATCCCGGGGAGCTGTTTTTT
.	TRBD2	TRBV20-1	TRBJ2-1	CSAASGSGSYEQFF	TGCAGTGCCGCTAGCGGGAGCGGTTCTTATGAGCAGTTCTTC
few	TRBD1	TRBV28	TRBJ1-2	CASSNLRGPIYGYTF	TGTGCCAGCAGTAACCTCAGGGGGCCGATCTATGGCTACACCTTC
.	.	TRBV15	TRBJ2-3	CATSRDYIGIRPDTQYF	TGTGCCACCAGCAGAGATTATATTGGTATTCGCCCAGATACGCAGTATTTT
few	TRBD1	TRBV25-1	TRBJ2-2	CASSENRGDTGELFF	TGTGCCAGCAGTGAGAACAGGGGGGACACCGGGGAGCTGTTTTTT
many	.	TRBV5-1	TRBJ2-1	CASSGGAGPSYNEQFF	TGCGCCAGCAGCGGTGGGGCGGGGCCGTCCTACAATGAGCAGTTCTTC
.	TRBD1	TRBV4-2	TRBJ1-2	CASSQPETGGISYGYTF	TGTGCCAGCAGCCAGCCCGAGACAGGGGGCATTAGCTATGGCTACACCTTC
few	.	TRBV6-5	TRBJ2-7	CASSSNEPRGGEQYF	TGTGCCAGCAGTTCCAACGAACCCAGGGGAGGCGAGCAGTACTTC
many	TRBD1	TRBV7-2	TRBJ1-6	CASSPRGQASNSPLHF	TGTGCCAGCAGCCCAAGGGGACAGGCGTCAAATTCACCCCTCCACTTT
few	.	TRBV20-1	TRBJ2-1	CSAGSGYNEQFF	TGCAGTGCGGGGAGCGGGTACAATGAGCAGTTCTTC